This TCR beta chain stems from a study of T cells in Graves' hyperthyroidism and ophthalmopathy. Study outcomes and limitations: In blood, most of the thyroid clonotypes expanded above 0.001 were also present.

V was clipped by 5 bases and J by 2 bases; unmatched bases: 12. The CDR3 totals 16 residues. On this clonotype: Its antigen is currently unknown.

RNA transcripts yielded amplified TCR beta CDR3 regions. The HTBI primer set served for first-round RT-PCR of the TCR CDR3. A single record per CDR3 protein comes from TCRdb applying MiXCR to the multiplex PCR reads. The table has nearly 750,000 distinct CDR3 sequences, 35% seen once. What was sequenced was blood. The chain has TRBV12-3 or TRBV12-4 and TRBJ2-7, with 7 bases aligning to TRBD2. The clonotype originates from a woman aged 40-49 years with Graves' hyperthyroidism. The CDR3 DNA follows: TGTGCCAGCAGTCCAACCGTGCGGGGGACCCCCTACGAGCAGTACTTC. It codes for CASSPTVRGTPYEQYF.